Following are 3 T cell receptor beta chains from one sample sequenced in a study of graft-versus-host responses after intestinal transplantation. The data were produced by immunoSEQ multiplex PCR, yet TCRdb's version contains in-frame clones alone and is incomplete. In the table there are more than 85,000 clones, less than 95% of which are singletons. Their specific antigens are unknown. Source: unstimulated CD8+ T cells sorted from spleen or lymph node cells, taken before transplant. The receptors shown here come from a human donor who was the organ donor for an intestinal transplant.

The CDR3 nucleotides are TGTGCCAGCAGCTTAGCGGGACAGGGGGAGGTCGCCAAAAACATTCAGTACTTC. This gives the protein CASSLAGQGEVAKNIQYF. J is TRBJ2-4 and V is TRBV7-9, with TRBD1 matching over 11 bases. The J segment lost 1 base and the V segment lost 0 bases, leaving 5 bases of the junction unmatched. CDR3 length equals 18 residues. CDR1 SEHNR and CDR2 FQNEAQ come from the germline V gene (reference sequence).

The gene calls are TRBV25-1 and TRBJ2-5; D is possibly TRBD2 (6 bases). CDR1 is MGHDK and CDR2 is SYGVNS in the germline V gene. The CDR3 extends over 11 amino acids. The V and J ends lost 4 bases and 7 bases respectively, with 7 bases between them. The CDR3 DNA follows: TGTGCCAGCAGTGGGGGAGGGACCCAGTACTTC. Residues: CASSGGGTQYF.

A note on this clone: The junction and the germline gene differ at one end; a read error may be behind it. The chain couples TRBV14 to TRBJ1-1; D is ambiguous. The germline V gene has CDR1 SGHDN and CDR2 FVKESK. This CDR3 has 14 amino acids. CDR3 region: CASSRLPTPPETFF. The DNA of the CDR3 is TGTGCCAGCAGCCGCCTTCCTACCCCACCTGAAACTTTCTTT.